The T cell receptor (beta chain) described here comes from a study of CD8 T cells in ankylosing spondylitis. Regarding the study as a whole: Enrichment of disease-linked clones was reportedly significant in matched ankylosing spondylitis synovial fluid. Disease-linked clones bore a CD8+ phenotype and were relatively rare in peripheral blood.

Quantitative barcoded 5'-RACE was used to prepare TCR beta libraries. TCRdb passed the 5' RACE reads through MiXCR, listing each CDR3 protein once. The sample includes some 150,000 distinct CDR3 sequences, 11% seen only once; the top ten take 3.5% to 5%. In germline, CDR1 is MNHEY, CDR2 SMNVEV (reference sequence). V shed 6 bases and J shed 5 bases, with 20 bases lying between them. The CDR3 sequence is 15 residues long. As concerns this clonotype: Its antigen is not identified.

This sequence was found in a female donor with ankylosing spondylitis or in good health (not recorded which). This chain joins TRBV27 and TRBJ2-7; D is possibly TRBD1 (7 bases). Sequencing input: blood, either unsorted or a sorted T cell fraction (not recorded which). The CDR3 spells CASREGQSVGNEQYF. The CDR3 DNA follows: TGTGCCAGCAGGGAGGGACAGAGTGTCGGGAACGAGCAGTACTTC.